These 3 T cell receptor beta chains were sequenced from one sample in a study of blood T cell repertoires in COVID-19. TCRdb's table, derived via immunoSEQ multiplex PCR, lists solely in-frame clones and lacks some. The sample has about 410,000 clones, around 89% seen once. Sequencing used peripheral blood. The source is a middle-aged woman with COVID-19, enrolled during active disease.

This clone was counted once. CDR3 residues: CASSLAGGPDEQYF. In DNA, the CDR3 is TGTGCCAGCAGCTTAGCGGGAGGGCCTGACGAGCAGTACTTC. V is TRBV7-2 and J is TRBJ2-7, with 7 bases fitting TRBD2. Trimming cost V 0 bases and J 5 bases; bases outside gene matches: 4. The CDR3 totals 14 residues. CDR1 SGHTA and CDR2 FQGNSA come from the germline V gene.

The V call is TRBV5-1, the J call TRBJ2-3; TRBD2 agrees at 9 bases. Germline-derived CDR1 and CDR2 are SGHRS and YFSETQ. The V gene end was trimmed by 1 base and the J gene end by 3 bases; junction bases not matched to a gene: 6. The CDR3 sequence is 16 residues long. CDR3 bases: TGCGCCAGCAGCTTGCTGGCTAGCGGGGCTACAGATACGCAGTATTTT. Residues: CASSLLASGATDTQYF. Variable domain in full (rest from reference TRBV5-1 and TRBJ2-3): KAGVTQTPRYLIKTRGQQVTLSCSPISGHRSVSWYQQTPGQGLQFLFEYFSETQRNKGNFPGRFSGRQFSNSRSEMNVSTLELGDSALYLCASSLLASGATDTQYFGPGTRLTVL.

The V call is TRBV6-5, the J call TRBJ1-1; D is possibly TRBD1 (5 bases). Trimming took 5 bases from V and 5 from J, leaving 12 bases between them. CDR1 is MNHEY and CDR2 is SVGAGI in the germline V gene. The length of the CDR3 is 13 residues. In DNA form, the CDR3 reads TGTGCCAGCAGTCCCACAGGTCGTACTGAAGCTTTCTTT. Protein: CASSPTGRTEAFF.